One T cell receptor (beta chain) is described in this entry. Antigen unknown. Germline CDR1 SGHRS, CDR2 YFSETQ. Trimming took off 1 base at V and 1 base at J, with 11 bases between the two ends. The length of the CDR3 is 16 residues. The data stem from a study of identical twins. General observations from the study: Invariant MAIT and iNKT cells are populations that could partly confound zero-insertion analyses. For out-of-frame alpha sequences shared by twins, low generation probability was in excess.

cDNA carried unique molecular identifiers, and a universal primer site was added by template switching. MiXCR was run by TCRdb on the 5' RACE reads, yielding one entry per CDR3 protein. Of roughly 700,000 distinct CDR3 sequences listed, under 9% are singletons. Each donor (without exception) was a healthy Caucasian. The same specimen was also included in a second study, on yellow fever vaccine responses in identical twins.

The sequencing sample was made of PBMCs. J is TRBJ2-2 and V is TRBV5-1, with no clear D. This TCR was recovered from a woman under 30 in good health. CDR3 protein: CASSLSNLMNTGELFF. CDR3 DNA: TGCGCCAGCAGCTTGTCCAATTTAATGAACACCGGGGAGCTGTTTTTT.